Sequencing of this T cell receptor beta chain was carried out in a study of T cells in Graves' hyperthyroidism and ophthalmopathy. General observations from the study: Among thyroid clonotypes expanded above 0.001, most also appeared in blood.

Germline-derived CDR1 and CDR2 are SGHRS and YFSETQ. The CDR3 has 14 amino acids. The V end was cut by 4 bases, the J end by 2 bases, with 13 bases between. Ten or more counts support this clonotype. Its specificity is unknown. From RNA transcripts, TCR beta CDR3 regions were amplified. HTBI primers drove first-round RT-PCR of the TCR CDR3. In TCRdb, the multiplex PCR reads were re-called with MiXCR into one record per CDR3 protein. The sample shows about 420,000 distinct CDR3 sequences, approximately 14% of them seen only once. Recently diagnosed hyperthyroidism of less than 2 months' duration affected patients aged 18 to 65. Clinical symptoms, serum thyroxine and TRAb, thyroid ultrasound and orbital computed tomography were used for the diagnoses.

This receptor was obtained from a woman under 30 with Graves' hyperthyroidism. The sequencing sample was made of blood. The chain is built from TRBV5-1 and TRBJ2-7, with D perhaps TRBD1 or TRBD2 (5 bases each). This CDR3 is CASSEGWGPYEQYF. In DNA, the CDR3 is TGCGCCAGCAGCGAGGGATGGGGCCCCTACGAGCAGTACTTC.